Below, 14 T cell receptor beta chains from the same sample are listed, as sequenced in a study of CD8 T cells in Susac syndrome. cDNA came from about 0.5 to 1 ug RNA primed by random hexamers. TCRdb independently ran MiXCR on the immunoSEQ multiplex PCR reads; one entry per CDR3 protein. The sample lists 100,000 to 150,000 distinct CDR3 sequences, roughly 80% occurring once. Sequenced: CD8+ T cells from PBMCs. These receptor sequences come from a human donor with multiple sclerosis.

This clonotype is a singleton in its sample. The genes are TRBV5-1 and TRBJ2-2; possible D gene TRBD2, 6 bases. V was trimmed by 0 bases and J by 7 bases, leaving 16 bases between them. This CDR3 is built from 16 residues. CDR1 SGHRS and CDR2 YFSETQ come from the germline V gene. CDR3 in DNA: TGCGCCAGCAGCTTGGAAGGAGGGCCCTCAGGCGGGGAGCTGTTTTTT. Its translation: CASSLEGGPSGGELFF.

This clonotype showed up just a few times. This sequence joins TRBV20-1 and TRBJ2-7; 9 bases line up with TRBD1. Germline V lookup: CDR1 DFQATT, CDR2 SNEGSKA (reference sequence). J was trimmed by 4 bases and V by 5 bases; bases with no gene match: 12. There are 15 residues in the CDR3. CDR3 protein: CSAAYNRGRGYEQYF. The CDR3 bases are TGCAGTGCTGCCTATAACAGGGGGCGCGGTTACGAGCAGTACTTC.

The V call is TRBV5-1, the J call TRBJ2-7, with a weak D call TRBD1 (5 bases). The V end lost 2 bases, the J end lost 4 bases, and 13 bases lay between the germline ends. This CDR3 region has 14 residues. The germline V gene has CDR1 SGHRS and CDR2 YFSETQ. In DNA form, the CDR3 reads TGCGCCAGCAGCTTATGGCAGGGTGCTTACGAGCAGTACTTC. This sequence encodes CASSLWQGAYEQYF.

V usage is TRBV7-6 and J usage is TRBJ1-1, with 7 bases lining up with TRBD1. The V and J ends lost 5 bases and 4 bases, in that order; junction bases with no gene match: 7. Germline CDR1 SGHVS, CDR2 FNYEAQ. CDR3 length equals 14 residues. Here the CDR3 DNA reads TGTGCCAGCAGCCTACAGGGGAGTGGCACTGAAGCTTTCTTT. Its translation: CASSLQGSGTEAFF.

The count of this clonotype is one. The chain links TRBV6-4 to TRBJ2-2; perhaps D is TRBD1 or TRBD2 (5 bases each). Trimming cost V 2 bases and J 3 bases, with 10 bases left between them. CDR1 is MRHNA, CDR2 SNTAGT, per germline. The CDR3 spans 15 residues. CDR3 sequence reads: CASSDGGPDTGELFF. The CDR3 region has the DNA TGTGCCAGCAGTGACGGGGGTCCAGACACCGGGGAGCTGTTTTTT.

The chain links TRBV12-3 or TRBV12-4 to TRBJ1-1; TRBD1 might be the D (5 bases). The CDR3 sequence is 12 residues long. V was cut by 2 bases and J by 7 bases, with 8 bases left in between. This chain's CDR3 is CASSLPGVEAFF. The CDR3 coding sequence is TGTGCCAGCAGTTTACCGGGGGTTGAAGCTTTCTTT.

The J gene is TRBJ2-3, the V gene TRBV7-9, with D perhaps matching TRBD1 or TRBD2 (6 bases each). Germline-derived CDR1 and CDR2 are SEHNR and FQNEAQ (reference sequence). V lost 11 bases and J lost 2, with 23 bases in between. CDR3 size: 16 residues. The CDR3 region is CASQGGGTPPTDTQYF. The CDR3 nucleotides are TGTGCCTCACAGGGAGGCGGGACTCCACCCACAGATACGCAGTATTTT.

This clonotype was detected only once. V gene TRBV5-6 combines with J gene TRBJ2-1, with 9 positions matching TRBD1. The V gene's germline CDR1 is SGHDT and CDR2 YYEEEE. The CDR3 spans 16 residues. The V and J ends lost 4 bases and 3 bases, in that order; junction bases with no gene match: 8. The CDR3 DNA follows: TGTGCCAGCAGCATGATACAGGGGGCCGGCTACAATGAGCAGTTCTTC. Translated, it gives CASSMIQGAGYNEQFF.

The chain recombines TRBV4-2 with TRBJ2-5, with 10 nucleotides matching TRBD2. V was pared by 3 bases and J by 2 bases, with 6 bases of the junction left unmatched. Germline assignment: CDR1 LGHNA and CDR2 YNFKEQ. The CDR3 loop spans 16 amino acids. Here the CDR3 DNA reads TGTGCCAGCAGCCAGCCTCCTAGCGGGGGACAAGAGACCCAGTACTTC. Residues: CASSQPPSGGQETQYF.

This clonotype was seen a handful of times. The chain has TRBV6-1 and TRBJ1-5; no reliable D call. The CDR3 consists of 14 residues. V gave up 10 bases and J gave up 3 bases, with 16 bases separating them. Germline CDR1 reads MNHNS; CDR2 reads SASEGT. The CDR3 nucleotides read TGTGCCACCCTAGGGTCCAACCTCAATCAGCCCCAGCATTTT. As protein: CATLGSNLNQPQHF.

This clonotype was seen a handful of times. The chain has TRBV6-8 and TRBJ2-3; TRBD2 might be the D (5 bases). Trimming took off 1 base at V and 5 bases at J, with 10 bases between the two ends. In germline, CDR1 is MNHGY, CDR2 SAAAGT. There are 14 residues in the CDR3. Here the CDR3 reads CASSYFKGEDTQYF. CDR3 DNA sequence: TGTGCCAGCAGTTACTTCAAGGGAGAAGATACGCAGTATTTT.

The chain uses TRBV18 and TRBJ2-7; 8 positions match TRBD1. This CDR3 has 14 residues. The ends lost 3 bases at V and 5 bases at J; junction bases unmatched: 6. CDR1 KGHSH and CDR2 LQKENI come from the germline V gene. CDR3 region: CASSPRDRKDEQYF. As DNA, the CDR3 is TGTGCCAGCTCACCCCGGGACAGGAAGGACGAGCAGTACTTC.

The chain couples TRBV20-1 to TRBJ2-3; 9 bases align to TRBD2. The CDR3 contains 17 residues. V shed 3 bases and J 3 bases; nucleotides not matched to a gene: 13. Germline V gene data show CDR1 as DFQATT and CDR2 as SNEGSKA (reference sequence). CDR3 sequence (DNA): TGCAGTGCTAGGGAGCCCCCCCTAAGCGGGGGGACAGATACGCAGTATTTT. Residues: CSAREPPLSGGTDTQYF.

Remarks on this clonotype: Sequence at one end of the junction differs from germline and may be a read error. The rearrangement uses TRBV2 and TRBJ1-1; 7 bases are shared with TRBD1. Germline-derived CDR1 and CDR2 are SNHLY and FYNNEI. The CDR3 extends over 18 amino acids. The CDR3 bases are TGTGCCAGCAGTGAAGCAACAATATCGACAGGGATAATAGTTGAAGTTTTCTTT. It translates to CASSEATISTGIIVEVFF. Full variable domain (missing parts from reference TRBV2 and TRBJ1-1): EPEVTQTPSHQVTQMGQEVILRCVPISNHLYFYWYRQILGQKVEFLVSFYNNEISEKSEIFDDQFSVERPDGSNFTLKIRSTKLEDSAMYFCASSEATISTGIIVEVFFGQGTRLTVV.